These 16 T cell receptor beta chains came from one sample sequenced in a study of shared clonotypes between healthy human individuals. Terminally differentiated effector memory CD45RA+ cells were excluded by CCR7 positive selection of CD45RO-negative cells. Generated by immunoSEQ multiplex PCR, the TCRdb table keeps only in-frame clones and is missing some. The sample yields nearly 2 million clones, 85% to 95% seen once. The source material was naive CD8+ T cells sorted from blood. These TCRs come from a man younger than 35 in good health.

This chain joins TRBV7-9 and TRBJ1-1; 8 nucleotides match TRBD1. Trimming removed 5 bases from V and 7 bases from J; junction bases left unmatched: 9. Per the germline V gene, CDR1 is SEHNR and CDR2 is FQNEAQ (reference sequence). The CDR3 runs 14 residues. The CDR3 coding sequence is TGTGCCAGCAGCGCCGGGACAGGCGTCAATGAAGCTTTCTTT. Protein product: CASSAGTGVNEAFF.

The rearrangement uses TRBV27 and TRBJ1-2; D is perhaps TRBD1 (6 bases). Looked up from germline, CDR1 is MNHEY and CDR2 is SMNVEV (reference sequence). V dropped 2 bases and J dropped 4 bases, with 14 bases sitting between them. The CDR3 extends over 15 amino acids. CDR3 sequence: CASSLEGGVAYGYTF. CDR3 nucleotides: TGTGCCAGCAGTTTAGAAGGGGGAGTTGCCTATGGCTACACCTTC.

The chain joins TRBV28 to TRBJ1-1; D uncertain. The germline V gene has CDR1 MDHEN and CDR2 SYDVKM. The V and J ends lost 3 bases and 3 bases respectively, with 11 bases between them. This CDR3 has 14 residues. The CDR3 region has the DNA TGTGCCAGCAGTTTTGTAGGGTCGGACACTGAAGCTTTCTTT. Protein: CASSFVGSDTEAFF.

V is TRBV7-6 and J is TRBJ1-5, with D hard to call. The V end was cut by 2 bases, the J end by 0 bases, with 8 bases between. The CDR3 contains 15 residues. Germline lookup yields CDR1 SGHVS and CDR2 FNYEAQ. CDR3 in amino acids: CASSLSSDSNQPQHF. CDR3 nucleotide sequence: TGTGCCAGCAGCTTAAGCAGTGATAGCAATCAGCCCCAGCATTTT.

J is TRBJ2-7 and V is TRBV6-1; possibly TRBD1 for D (6 bases). Trimming took off 8 bases at V and 2 bases at J, with 10 bases between the two ends. This CDR3 comprises 12 residues. CDR1 MNHNS and CDR2 SASEGT come from the germline V gene. The CDR3 coding sequence is TGTGCCAGCCGGGACATCACCTACGAGCAGTACTTC. This codes for CASRDITYEQYF.

J is TRBJ2-1 and V is TRBV7-9; 13 bases line up with TRBD2. CDR1 and CDR2 from the germline V gene are SEHNR and FQNEAQ (reference sequence). This CDR3 spans 17 amino acids. Unmatched junction bases numbered 8, after V lost 5 bases and J lost 4 bases. The CDR3 region has the DNA TGTGCCAGCAGCCCAAAGGGACTAGCGGGACTGTACAATGAGCAGTTCTTC. Encoded protein: CASSPKGLAGLYNEQFF.

On this clone itself: Additional DNA sequences in this sample encode the identical CDR3. V is TRBV6-5 and J is TRBJ2-7, with D maybe TRBD2 (5 bases). The V gene's germline CDR1 is MNHEY and CDR2 SVGAGI. Trimming removed 0 bases at V and 2 bases at J, with 14 bases between. The CDR3 contains 16 residues. In DNA, the CDR3 is TGTGCCAGCAGTTACTCGACTGGGGAGACAACCTACGAGCAGTACTTC. Translation gives CASSYSTGETTYEQYF.

The rearrangement links TRBV27 to TRBJ2-7; 9 nucleotides align to TRBD1. V trimming: 2 bases; J trimming: 3 bases; junction bases outside the gene matches: 5. This CDR3 has 15 residues. Germline V gene data show CDR1 as MNHEY and CDR2 as SMNVEV (reference sequence). This chain's CDR3 is CASSLTGTGLYEQYF. The CDR3 nucleotides are TGTGCCAGCAGTTTAACCGGGACAGGGCTCTACGAGCAGTACTTC.

This clone was counted a single time. Other DNA sequences of this sample code for an identical CDR3. The rearrangement links TRBV11-2 to TRBJ1-5; D ambiguous. Germline CDR1 reads SGHAT; CDR2 reads FQNNGV. The CDR3 sequence is 12 residues long. The ends were cut back, 4 bases at V and 2 bases at J, with 3 bases in the middle. CDR3 region: CASSSGNQPQHF. The CDR3 coding sequence is TGTGCCAGCAGCTCAGGCAATCAGCCCCAGCATTTT.

Comment on this clone: Additional DNA sequences in this sample encode the identical CDR3. The J gene is TRBJ2-3, the V gene TRBV9, with 7 bases lining up with TRBD2. Unmatched junction bases numbered 1, after V lost 0 bases and J lost 0 bases. The germline gives CDR1 SGDLS, CDR2 YYNGEE. The CDR3 sequence is 15 residues long. CDR3: CASSVGGGSTDTQYF. Written as DNA, the CDR3 is TGTGCCAGCAGCGTAGGGGGAGGGAGCACAGATACGCAGTATTTT.

DNA of the CDR3: TGTGCCAGCAGTAATCCTGGAAACGAGCAGTACTTC. As protein: CASSNPGNEQYF. The rearrangement uses TRBV27 and TRBJ2-7; D is undetermined. V was shortened by 5 bases and J by 5 bases, with 10 bases between the two germline ends. The length of the CDR3 is 12 residues. CDR1 and CDR2 (germline): MNHEY, SMNVEV (reference sequence).

This chain joins TRBV27 and TRBJ2-1; either TRBD1 or TRBD2 may fit D (5 bases each). V lost 2 bases and J 4 bases, leaving 12 bases between the germline ends. CDR3 size: 15 residues. CDR1 is MNHEY and CDR2 is SMNVEV in the germline V gene (reference sequence). CDR3 coding DNA: TGTGCCAGCAGTTTAGACGGGGCGCGGTACAATGAGCAGTTCTTC. This codes for CASSLDGARYNEQFF.

As to this clone: This specimen includes other DNA sequences encoding the same CDR3. The chain recombines TRBV28 with TRBJ1-6; tentative D call: TRBD1 (5 bases). V shed 2 bases and J shed 0 bases, with 8 bases lying between them. There are 16 residues in the CDR3. Germline CDR1 MDHEN, CDR2 SYDVKM. The CDR3 sequence: CASSLQGSSYNSPLHF. CDR3 nucleotides: TGTGCCAGCAGTTTACAGGGCAGCTCCTATAATTCACCCCTCCACTTT.

V usage is TRBV14 and J usage is TRBJ1-6; a possible D gene is TRBD1 (6 bases). The V and J ends lost 1 base and 7 bases respectively, with 11 bases between them. Germline V CDR1 and CDR2: SGHDN, FVKESK. This CDR3 has 15 amino acids. CDR3: CASSQVGGVNSPLHF. Here the CDR3 DNA reads TGTGCCAGCAGCCAAGTAGGGGGGGTGAATTCACCCCTCCACTTT.

V and J are TRBV7-8 and TRBJ2-1; 7 bases align to TRBD1. The CDR3 is 15 amino acids. CDR1 and CDR2 from the germline V gene are SGHVS and FQNEAQ. The trim removed 5 bases at V and 8 bases at J, leaving 12 bases unmatched. CDR3 protein: CASSERSEGADEQFF. DNA for the CDR3: TGTGCCAGCAGCGAACGGTCTGAGGGGGCTGATGAGCAGTTCTTC. Based on the CDR3 plus reference TRBV7-8 and TRBJ2-1, the full variable domain is GAGVSQSPRYKVAKRGQDVALRCDPISGHVSLFWYQQALGQGPEFLTYFQNEAQLDKSGLPSDRFFAERPEGSVSTLKIQRTQQEDSAVYLCASSERSEGADEQFFGPGTRLTVL.

This rearrangement joins TRBV4-1 to TRBJ1-4; no firm D call. Trimming took off 4 bases at V and 5 bases at J, with 17 bases between the two ends. CDR3 length equals 16 residues. Germline V CDR1 and CDR2: MGHRA, YSYEKL. CDR3 in DNA: TGCGCCAGCAGCCTCCCCTCGGCAGATTACAATGAAAAACTGTTTTTT. Its translation is CASSLPSADYNEKLFF.